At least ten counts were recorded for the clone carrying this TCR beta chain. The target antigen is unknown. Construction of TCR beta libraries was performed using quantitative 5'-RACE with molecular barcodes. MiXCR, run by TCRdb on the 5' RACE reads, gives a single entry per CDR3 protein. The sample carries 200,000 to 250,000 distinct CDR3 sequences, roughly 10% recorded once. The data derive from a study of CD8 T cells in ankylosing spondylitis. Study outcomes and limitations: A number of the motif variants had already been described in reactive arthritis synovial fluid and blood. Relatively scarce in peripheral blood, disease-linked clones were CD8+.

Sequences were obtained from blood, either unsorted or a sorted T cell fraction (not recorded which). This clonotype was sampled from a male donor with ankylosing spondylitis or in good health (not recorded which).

Here the CDR3 reads CSARPGTGAGTEAFF. CDR3 in DNA: TGCAGTGCCCGTCCCGGGACAGGGGCGGGGACTGAAGCTTTCTTT. The chain recombines TRBV20-1 with TRBJ1-1; TRBD1 matches 10 bases. V dropped 6 bases and J dropped 5; count of bases not matched to a gene: 12. The CDR3 has 15 residues. From germline, CDR1 is DFQATT and CDR2 SNEGSKA (reference sequence).